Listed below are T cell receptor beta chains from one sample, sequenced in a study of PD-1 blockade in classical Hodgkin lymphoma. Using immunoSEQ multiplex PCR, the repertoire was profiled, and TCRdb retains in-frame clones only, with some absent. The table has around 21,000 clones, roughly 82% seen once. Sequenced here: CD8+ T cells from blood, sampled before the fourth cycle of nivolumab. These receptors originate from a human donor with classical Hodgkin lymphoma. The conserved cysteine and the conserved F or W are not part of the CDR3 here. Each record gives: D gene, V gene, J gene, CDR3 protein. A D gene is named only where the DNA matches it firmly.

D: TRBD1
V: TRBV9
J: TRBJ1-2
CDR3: ASSVDDRGYYGYT

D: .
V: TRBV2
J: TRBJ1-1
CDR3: ASRKGTEAF

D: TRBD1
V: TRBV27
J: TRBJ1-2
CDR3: ASSLSGQGGYT

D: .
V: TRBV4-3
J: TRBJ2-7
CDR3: ASSQEGGPSYEQY

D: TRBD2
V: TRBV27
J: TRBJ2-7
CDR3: ASSPTSGGTYEQY

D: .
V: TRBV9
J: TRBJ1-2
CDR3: ASGSEGSGYGYT

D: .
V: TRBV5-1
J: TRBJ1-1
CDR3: ASSSLPTGRMNTEAF

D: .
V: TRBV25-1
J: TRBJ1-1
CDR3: ASSESLRGTEAF

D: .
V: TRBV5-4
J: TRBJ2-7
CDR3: ASGWGSSYEQY

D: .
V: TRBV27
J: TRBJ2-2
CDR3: ASSLLETGELF

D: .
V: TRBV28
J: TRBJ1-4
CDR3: ASSFVGTAANEKLF

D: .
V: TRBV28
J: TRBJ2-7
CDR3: ASSWAGRTDYEQY

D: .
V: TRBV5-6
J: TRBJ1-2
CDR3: ASSLGTPWGYT

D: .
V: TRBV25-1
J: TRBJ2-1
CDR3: ASSQGGPHNEQF

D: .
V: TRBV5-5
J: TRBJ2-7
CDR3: ASSQVWRGRTYEQY

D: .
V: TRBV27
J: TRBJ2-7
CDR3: ASSLFSGSDTYEQY

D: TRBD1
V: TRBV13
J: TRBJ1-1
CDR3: ASSLEQGRNTEAF

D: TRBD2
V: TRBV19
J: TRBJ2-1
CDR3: ASSIGLAMSSYNEQF

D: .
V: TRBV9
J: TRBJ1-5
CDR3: ASSVGAGNNQPQH

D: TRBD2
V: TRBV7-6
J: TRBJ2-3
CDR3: ASSYSAGGPPDTQY

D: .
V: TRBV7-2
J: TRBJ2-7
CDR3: ASSLTTPSSYEQY

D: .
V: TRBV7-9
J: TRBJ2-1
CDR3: ASSLIVDNEQF

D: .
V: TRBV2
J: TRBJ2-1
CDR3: ASFGVSYNEQF

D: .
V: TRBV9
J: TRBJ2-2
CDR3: ASDQTNTGELF

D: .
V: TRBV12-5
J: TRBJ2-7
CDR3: ASGLVGRGAPNEQY

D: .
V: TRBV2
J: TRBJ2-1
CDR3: ASSESRRQF

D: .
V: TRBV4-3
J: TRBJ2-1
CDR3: ASSQEVNGYNEQF

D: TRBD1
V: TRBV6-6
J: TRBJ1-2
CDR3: ASSTLGLGQGDGYT

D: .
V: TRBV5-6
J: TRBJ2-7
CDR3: ASSSNSGDEQY

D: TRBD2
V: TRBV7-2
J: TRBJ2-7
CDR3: ASSLIAGSSYEQY

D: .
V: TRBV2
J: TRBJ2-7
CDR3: ASRDIPEQY

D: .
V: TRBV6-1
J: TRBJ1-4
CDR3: ASSEDEKLF

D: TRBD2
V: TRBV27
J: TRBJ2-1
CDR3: ASSETSGAYNEQF

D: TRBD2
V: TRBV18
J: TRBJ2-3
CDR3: ASSPTSGGWTDTQY

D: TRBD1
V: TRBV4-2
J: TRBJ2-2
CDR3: ASSPSDRDITGELF

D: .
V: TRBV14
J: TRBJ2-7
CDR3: ASSQVSGSEQY

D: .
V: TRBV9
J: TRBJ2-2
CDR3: ASSVVVDGELF

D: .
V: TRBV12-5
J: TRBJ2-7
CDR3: ASGLDGGTYEQY

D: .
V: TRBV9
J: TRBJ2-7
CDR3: ASSPDDFYEQY

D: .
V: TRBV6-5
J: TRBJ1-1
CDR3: ASSYTPNTEAF